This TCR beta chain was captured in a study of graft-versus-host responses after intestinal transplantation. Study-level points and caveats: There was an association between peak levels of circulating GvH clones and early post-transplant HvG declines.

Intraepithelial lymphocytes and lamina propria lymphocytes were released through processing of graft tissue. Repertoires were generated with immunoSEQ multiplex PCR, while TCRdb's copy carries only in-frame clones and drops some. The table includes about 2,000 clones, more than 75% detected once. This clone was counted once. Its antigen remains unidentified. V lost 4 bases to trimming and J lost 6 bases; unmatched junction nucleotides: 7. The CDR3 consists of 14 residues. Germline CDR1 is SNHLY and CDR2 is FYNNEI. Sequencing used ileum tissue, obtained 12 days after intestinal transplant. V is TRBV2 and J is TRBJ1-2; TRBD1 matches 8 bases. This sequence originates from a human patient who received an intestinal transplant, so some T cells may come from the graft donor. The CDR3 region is CASSGPRTGNGYTF. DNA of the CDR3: TGTGCCAGCAGTGGGCCAAGGACAGGGAATGGCTACACCTTC.